This T cell receptor beta chain derives from a study of shared clonotypes between healthy human individuals. Study-wide results and limits: Naive CD4 clonotype sharing across a handful of donors was approximately 5%.

To note about this clone: What it binds is not known.

Terminally differentiated effector memory CD45RA+ cells were excluded by CCR7 positive selection of CD45RO-negative cells. The donors were adults (healthy and HIV-negative) with no recent acute infections or vaccinations. Germline assignment: CDR1 MDHEN and CDR2 SYDVKM. The length of the CDR3 is 17 residues. V lost 5 bases and J lost 1; bases outside the gene matches: 13. Profiling relied on immunoSEQ multiplex PCR, and the TCRdb table lists in-frame clones only, not all of them. The sample lists nearly 2 million clones; roughly 95% were seen once. The clonotype was recovered from a man aged 18 to 30 in good health. This chain links TRBV28 with TRBJ2-7, with 8 bases fitting TRBD2. Material: naive CD8+ T cells sorted from blood. The DNA of the CDR3 is TGTGCCAGCAGTGAGCAGGGTAGCGGGGCCCTTTCCTACGAGCAGTACTTC. This gives the protein CASSEQGSGALSYEQYF.